This paragraph reports one TCR beta chain. Germline V gene data show CDR1 as KGHSH and CDR2 as LQKENI. This CDR3 is 14 amino acids long. Trimming cost V 3 bases and J 3 bases, with 12 bases left between them. This record belongs to a study of PD-L1 blockade in urothelial cancer. The protocol was immunoSEQ multiplex PCR, while the TCRdb copy is restricted to in-frame clones and leaves out a portion. This sample has approximately 34,000 clones, with 80% to 90% found just once. This chain joins TRBV18 and TRBJ2-7; D gene ambiguous. The TCR comes from a man aged 55-75 years with urothelial cancer. The sequenced sample was PBMCs, obtained around atezolizumab (anti-PD-L1) treatment. CDR3 sequence: CASSPSQTLYEQYF. CDR3 nucleotide sequence: TGTGCCAGCTCACCTTCACAGACCCTCTACGAGCAGTACTTC. The full variable domain, its missing parts supplied by reference TRBV18 and TRBJ2-7, is NAGVMQNPRHLVRRRGQEARLRCSPMKGHSHVYWYRQLPEEGLKFMVYLQKENIIDESGMPKERFSAEFPKEGPSILRIQQVVRGDSAAYFCASSPSQTLYEQYFGPGTRLTVT.